This T cell receptor (beta chain) originates from a study of T-cell reconstitution after alpha-beta-depleted transplantation in children. Preparing the TCRbeta library involved the use of unique molecular identifiers. TCRdb recomputed calls from the PCR reads with MiXCR, one row per CDR3 protein. The table includes more than 200,000 distinct CDR3 sequences, approximately 15% detected once. The study, taken as a whole, reports: The origin of alpha-beta T cells about two months after transplant was reportedly several hundred expanded graft clones. One year post-transplant, T-cell counts and diversity were largely derived from T cells produced anew. Some patients showed high day-60 TCRbeta diversity, which derived from surviving recipient T cells and thymic progenitors.

This clonotype was detected a few times. Its antigen is unidentified. One junction end disagrees with the germline gene, perhaps due to a read error. Specimen: PBMCs, mostly from graft donor cells, collected 360 days after TCRalphabeta/CD19-depleted stem cell transplant. The TCR was taken from a male patient between 2 and 10 years old who had a stem cell transplant for acute lymphoblastic leukemia, so the T cells may come from the graft donor.

The CDR3 loop reads CASSSRGGGSNEQYF. In DNA, the CDR3 is TGTGCCAGCAGCTCCCGAGGGGGGGGCTCCAACGAGCAGTACTTC. This rearrangement joins TRBV7-9 to TRBJ2-7; perhaps TRBD2 as D (7 bases). CDR3 length: 15 amino acids. The germline CDR1 and CDR2 sequences are SEHNR and FQNEAQ (reference sequence).